These 8 T cell receptor beta chains originate from one sample sequenced in a study of shared clonotypes between healthy human individuals. TCRdb keeps only in-frame clones here, not all; method: immunoSEQ multiplex PCR. The sample shows approximately 2.5 million clones, around nine tenths of them seen only once. Source material: naive CD4+ T cells sorted from blood. Subset defined: CD45RA+ positively selected. The source of these receptors is a man aged 18 to 29 in good health.

V usage is TRBV7-6 and J usage is TRBJ2-3; D is tentatively TRBD1 or TRBD2 (5 bases each). The V end lost 3 bases, the J end lost 4 bases, and 11 bases lay between the germline ends. The germline V gene has CDR1 SGHVS and CDR2 FNYEAQ. This CDR3 contains 14 residues. The chain's CDR3 is CASSFGARSDTQYF. The DNA for the CDR3 is TGTGCCAGCAGCTTCGGGGCACGATCAGATACGCAGTATTTT.

This chain joins TRBV18 and TRBJ2-3; no clear D gene. The germline V gene encodes CDR1 KGHSH and CDR2 LQKENI. The CDR3 is 12 residues long. Trimming took off 3 bases at V and 3 bases at J, with 4 bases between the two ends. CDR3 residues: CASSPMTDTQYF. DNA of the CDR3: TGTGCCAGCTCACCGATGACAGATACGCAGTATTTT.

The chain combines TRBV19 with TRBJ2-7, with 7 bases matching TRBD2. J lost 5 bases, V lost 7 bases, and 11 bases had no gene match. Germline CDR1 LNHDA, CDR2 SQIVND (reference sequence). The CDR3 totals 14 residues. CDR3 protein: CASTGDGGTHEQYF. Here the CDR3 DNA reads TGTGCCAGTACCGGAGACGGGGGGACTCACGAGCAGTACTTC. The variable domain in full, completed from reference TRBV19 and TRBJ2-7, reads DGGITQSPKYLFRKEGQNVTLSCEQNLNHDAMYWYRQDPGQGLRLIYYSQIVNDFQKGDIAEGYSVSREKKESFPLTVTSAQKNPTAFYLCASTGDGGTHEQYFGPGTRLTVT.

The V call is TRBV9, the J call TRBJ2-3; 7 nucleotides agree with TRBD2. V lost 3 bases to trimming and J lost 4 bases; unmatched junction nucleotides: 17. The CDR3 runs to 18 residues. Per germline, CDR1 SGDLS and CDR2 YYNGEE. CDR3 in amino acids: CASSALSKGAGRPDTQYF. The CDR3 nucleotides are TGTGCCAGCAGCGCCCTCTCTAAAGGAGCGGGGCGCCCAGATACGCAGTATTTT.

Worth noting for this clone: This CDR3 is also generated by other DNA sequences in the sample. This chain links TRBV30 with TRBJ1-1, with no clear D. Trimming cost V 0 bases and J 0 bases, with 5 bases left between them. This CDR3 contains 13 residues. The germline gives CDR1 GTSNPN, CDR2 SVGIG (reference sequence). CDR3 DNA sequence: TGTGCCTGGAGTGTAAAGCTGAACACTGAAGCTTTCTTT. It translates to CAWSVKLNTEAFF.

The genes are TRBV9 and TRBJ1-5; possibly TRBD1 for D (5 bases). V lost 0 bases to trimming and J lost 3 bases, with 22 bases between them. Germline assignment: CDR1 SGDLS and CDR2 YYNGEE. The CDR3 is 19 amino acids. The CDR3 region has the DNA TGTGCCAGCAGCGTAGAATTCCCTTGGGACGGTCCACACAATCAGCCCCAGCATTTT. It encodes CASSVEFPWDGPHNQPQHF.

This clone has more than one count but fewer than ten. The rearrangement uses TRBV20-1 and TRBJ1-2; D remains unclear. The CDR3 loop spans 10 amino acids. Looked up from germline, CDR1 is DFQATT and CDR2 is SNEGSKA (reference sequence). V shed 5 bases and J shed 8 bases, with 9 bases lying between them. The CDR3 coding sequence is TGCAGTGCTCCCGGGGAAGGCTACACCTTC. Encoded protein: CSAPGEGYTF.

V usage is TRBV11-2 and J usage is TRBJ2-7; D may be TRBD1 (7 bases). Germline CDR1 reads SGHAT; CDR2 reads FQNNGV. This CDR3 is built from 15 residues. Trimming pared 1 base from V and 1 base from J, leaving 11 bases between. CDR3 loop: CASSLVQGGSYEQYF. The DNA of the CDR3 is TGTGCCAGCAGCTTAGTGCAGGGGGGTTCCTACGAGCAGTACTTC.